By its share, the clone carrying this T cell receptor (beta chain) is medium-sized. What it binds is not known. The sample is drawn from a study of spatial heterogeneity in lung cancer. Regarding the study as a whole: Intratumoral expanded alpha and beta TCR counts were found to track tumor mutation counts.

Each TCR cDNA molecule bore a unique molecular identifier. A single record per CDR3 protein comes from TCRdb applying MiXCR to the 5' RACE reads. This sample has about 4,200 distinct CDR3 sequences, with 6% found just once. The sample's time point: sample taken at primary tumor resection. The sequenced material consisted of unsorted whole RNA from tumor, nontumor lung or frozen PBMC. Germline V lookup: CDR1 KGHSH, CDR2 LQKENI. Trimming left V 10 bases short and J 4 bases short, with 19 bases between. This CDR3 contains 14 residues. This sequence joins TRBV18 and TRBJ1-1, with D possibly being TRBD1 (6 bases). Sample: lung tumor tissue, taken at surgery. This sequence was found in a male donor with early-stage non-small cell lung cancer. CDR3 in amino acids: CATDPGGSGTEAFF. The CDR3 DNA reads TGTGCCACCGATCCGGGGGGCAGTGGCACTGAAGCTTTCTTT.